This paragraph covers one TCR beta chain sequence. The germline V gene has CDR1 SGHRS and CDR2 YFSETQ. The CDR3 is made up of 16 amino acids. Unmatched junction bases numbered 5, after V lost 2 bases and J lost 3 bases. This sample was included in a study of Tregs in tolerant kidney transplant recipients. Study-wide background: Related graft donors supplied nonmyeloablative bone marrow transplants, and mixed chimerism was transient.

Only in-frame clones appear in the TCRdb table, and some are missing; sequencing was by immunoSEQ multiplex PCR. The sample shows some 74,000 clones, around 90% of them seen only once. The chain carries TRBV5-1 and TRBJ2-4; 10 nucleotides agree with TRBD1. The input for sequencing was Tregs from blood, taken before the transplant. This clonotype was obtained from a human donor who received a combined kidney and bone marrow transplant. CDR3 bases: TGCGCCAGCAGCTTAGAGGGACAGGGGCACAAAAACATTCAGTACTTC. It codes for CASSLEGQGHKNIQYF.